This TCR beta chain was captured in a study of cytomegalovirus exposure and HLA in healthy donors. As regards this clone: Its antigen is currently unknown.

The PCR had 60 Vbeta and 13 Jbeta primers. In the original workflow: Roughly 10 million shared chains were among around 80 million unique TCR beta chains counted in a later analysis. Some clones are missing from TCRdb's copy, which holds only in-frame ones; the method was immunoSEQ multiplex PCR. D and trimming come from the DNA, and the V and J calls and clone size come from that table. Altogether roughly 160,000 clones are present, 70% to 90% being singletons, with the ten largest covering roughly 8.8%. The study, taken as a whole, reports: A missense variant in DCLRE1C was later tied to TCR beta V- and J-gene trimming. HLA alleles showed associations with around 15,000 TCR beta sequences in a later analysis, at a 0.05 false discovery rate.

Sequencing input: PBMCs. The TCR comes from a man between 18 and 35 years old in good health and CMV-seropositive.

In nucleotides, the CDR3 is TGTGCCAGCACCCTTAGCGGGGGTTCCTACAATGAGCAGTTCTTC. Protein sequence: CASTLSGGSYNEQFF. The chain is built from TRBV6-5 and TRBJ2-1; 9 nucleotides match TRBD2. The CDR3 spans 15 residues. Per the germline V gene, CDR1 is MNHEY and CDR2 is SVGAGI. V lost 7 bases and J lost 1; bases outside the gene matches: 5.